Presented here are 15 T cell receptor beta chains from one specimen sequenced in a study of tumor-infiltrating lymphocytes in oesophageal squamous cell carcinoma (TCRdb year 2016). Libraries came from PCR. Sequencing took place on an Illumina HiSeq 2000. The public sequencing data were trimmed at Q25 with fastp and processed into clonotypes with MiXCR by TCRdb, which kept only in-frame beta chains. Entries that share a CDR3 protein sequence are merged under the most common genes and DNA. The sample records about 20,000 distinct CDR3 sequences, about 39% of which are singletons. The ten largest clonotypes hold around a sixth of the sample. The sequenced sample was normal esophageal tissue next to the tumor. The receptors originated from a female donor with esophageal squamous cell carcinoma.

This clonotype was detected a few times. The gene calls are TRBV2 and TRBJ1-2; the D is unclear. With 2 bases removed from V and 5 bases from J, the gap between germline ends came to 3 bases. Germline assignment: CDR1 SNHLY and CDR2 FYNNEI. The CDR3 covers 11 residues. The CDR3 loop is CASSEWYGYTF. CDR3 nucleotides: TGTGCCAGCAGTGAATGGTATGGCTACACCTTC.

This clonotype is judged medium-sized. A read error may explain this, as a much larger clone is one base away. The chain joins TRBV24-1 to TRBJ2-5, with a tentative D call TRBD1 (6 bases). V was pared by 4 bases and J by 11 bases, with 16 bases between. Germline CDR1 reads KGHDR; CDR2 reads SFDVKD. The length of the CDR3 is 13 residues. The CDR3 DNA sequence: TGTGCCACCAGTGAGGGGACACCGAAGAAGCAGTACTTC. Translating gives CATSEGTPKKQYF.

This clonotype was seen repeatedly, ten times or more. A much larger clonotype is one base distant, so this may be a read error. The CDR3 is CASSQGLAGYNEQYF. The DNA of the CDR3 is TGTGCCAGCAGTCAGGGCCTAGCGGGTTACAATGAGCAGTACTTC. The V call is TRBV6-2 or TRBV6-3, the J call TRBJ2-7; TRBD2 matches at 8 bases. The CDR3 sequence is 15 residues long. V shed 5 bases, J shed 7 bases, and the junction held 13 bases outside the gene matches. Per the germline V gene, CDR1 is MNHEY and CDR2 is SVGEGT.

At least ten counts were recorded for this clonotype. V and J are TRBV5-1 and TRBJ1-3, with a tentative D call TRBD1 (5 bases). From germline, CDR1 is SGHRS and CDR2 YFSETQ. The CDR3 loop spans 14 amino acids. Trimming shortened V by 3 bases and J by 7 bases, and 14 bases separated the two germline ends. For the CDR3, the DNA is TGCGCCAGCAGCTACAACCCCCAGGGTAACACCATATATTTT. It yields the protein CASSYNPQGNTIYF.

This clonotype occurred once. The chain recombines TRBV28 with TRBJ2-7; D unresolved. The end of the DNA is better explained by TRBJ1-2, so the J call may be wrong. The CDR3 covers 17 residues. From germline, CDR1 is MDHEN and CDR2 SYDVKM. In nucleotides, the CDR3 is TGTGCCAGCAGTTTACACCCCGGAGGAGGGTCGATGGATGGCTACACCTTC. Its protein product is CASSLHPGGGSMDGYTF.

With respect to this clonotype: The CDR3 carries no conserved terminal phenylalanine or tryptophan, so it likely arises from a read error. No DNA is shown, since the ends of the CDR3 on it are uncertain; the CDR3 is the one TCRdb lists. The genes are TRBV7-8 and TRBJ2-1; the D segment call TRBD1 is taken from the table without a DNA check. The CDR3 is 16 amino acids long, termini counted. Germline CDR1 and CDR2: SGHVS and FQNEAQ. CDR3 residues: CASSPGTGRETQYFGN.

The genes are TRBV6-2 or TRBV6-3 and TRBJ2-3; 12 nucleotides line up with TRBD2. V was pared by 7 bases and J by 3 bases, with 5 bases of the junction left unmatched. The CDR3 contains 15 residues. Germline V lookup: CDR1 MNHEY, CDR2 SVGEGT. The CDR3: CASKRTSGVTDTQYF. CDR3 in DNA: TGTGCCAGCAAGAGGACTAGCGGGGTAACAGATACGCAGTATTTT.

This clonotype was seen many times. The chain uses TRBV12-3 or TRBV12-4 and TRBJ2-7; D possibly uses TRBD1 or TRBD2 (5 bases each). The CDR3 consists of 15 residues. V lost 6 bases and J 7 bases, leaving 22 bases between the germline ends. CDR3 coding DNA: TGTGCCAGCAGCTGGCTTGGGGGTTCCTACAATGAGCAGTACTTC. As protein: CASSWLGGSYNEQYF.

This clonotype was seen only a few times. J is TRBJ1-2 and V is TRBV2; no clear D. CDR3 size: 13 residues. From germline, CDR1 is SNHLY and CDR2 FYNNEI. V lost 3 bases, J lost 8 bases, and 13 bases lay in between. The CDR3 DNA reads TGTGCCAGCAGTGAGTTGGAGTTCCGGGGCTACACCTTC. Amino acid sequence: CASSELEFRGYTF.

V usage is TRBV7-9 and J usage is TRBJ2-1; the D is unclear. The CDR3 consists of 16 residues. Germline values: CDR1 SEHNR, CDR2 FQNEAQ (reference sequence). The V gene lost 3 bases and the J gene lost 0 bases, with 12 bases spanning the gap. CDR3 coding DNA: TGTGCCAGCAGCTTTATCGGCGTCAGCTCCTACAATGAGCAGTTCTTC. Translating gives CASSFIGVSSYNEQFF.

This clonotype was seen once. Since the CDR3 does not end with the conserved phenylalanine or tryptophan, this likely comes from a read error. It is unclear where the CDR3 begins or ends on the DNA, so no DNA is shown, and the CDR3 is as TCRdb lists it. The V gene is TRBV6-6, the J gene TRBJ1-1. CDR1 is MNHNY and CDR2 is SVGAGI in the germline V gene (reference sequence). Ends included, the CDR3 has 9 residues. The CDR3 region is CASSYSRKP.

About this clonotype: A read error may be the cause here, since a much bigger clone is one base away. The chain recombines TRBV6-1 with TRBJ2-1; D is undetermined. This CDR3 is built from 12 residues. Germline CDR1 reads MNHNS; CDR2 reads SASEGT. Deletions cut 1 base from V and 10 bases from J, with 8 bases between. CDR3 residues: CASSEVGYEQFF. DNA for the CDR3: TGTGCCAGCAGTGAAGTAGGCTACGAGCAGTTCTTC.

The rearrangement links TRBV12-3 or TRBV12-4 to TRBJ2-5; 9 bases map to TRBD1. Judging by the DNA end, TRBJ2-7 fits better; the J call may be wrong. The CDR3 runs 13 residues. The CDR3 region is CASSRTGDYEQYF. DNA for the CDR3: TGTGCCAGCAGTCGGACAGGGGACTACGAGCAGTACTTC.

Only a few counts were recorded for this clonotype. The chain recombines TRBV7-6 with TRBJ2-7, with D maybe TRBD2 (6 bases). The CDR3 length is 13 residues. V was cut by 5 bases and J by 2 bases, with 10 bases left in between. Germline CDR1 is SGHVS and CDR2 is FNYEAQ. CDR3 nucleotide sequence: TGTGCCAGCAGCCACCGCGGGGCCTACGAGCAGTACTTC. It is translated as CASSHRGAYEQYF.

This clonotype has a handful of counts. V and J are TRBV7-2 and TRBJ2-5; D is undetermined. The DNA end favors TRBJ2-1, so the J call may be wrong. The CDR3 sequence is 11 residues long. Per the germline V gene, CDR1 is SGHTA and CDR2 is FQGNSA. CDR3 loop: CASSLVREQFF. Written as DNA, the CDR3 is TGTGCCAGCAGCTTAGTTCGGGAGCAGTTCTTC.